What follows describes a single T cell receptor (beta chain). This record comes from a study of blood T cell repertoires in COVID-19. Assay used: immunoSEQ multiplex PCR; TCRdb lists only in-frame clones, some missing. The profile shows about 160,000 clones, approximately 73% of them singletons. Germline V lookup: CDR1 SEHNR, CDR2 FQNEAQ (reference sequence). V shed 6 bases, J shed 6 bases, and the junction held 5 bases outside the gene matches. CDR3 length: 14 amino acids. This receptor was taken from an elderly woman with acute or convalescent COVID-19. The sequencing sample was made of peripheral blood. The J gene is TRBJ2-3, the V gene TRBV7-9; 11 positions agree with TRBD2. The CDR3 sequence: CASSLLAGVDTQYF. The CDR3, as DNA: TGTGCCAGCAGTTTACTAGCGGGGGTGGATACGCAGTATTTT.